The 27 T cell receptor beta chains reported below all come from one sample, sequenced in a study of cytomegalovirus exposure and HLA in healthy donors. PCR employed 60 Vbeta and 13 Jbeta primers. Here immunoSEQ multiplex PCR was the method, and the copy in TCRdb shows in-frame clones only, minus some. Of fewer than 250,000 clones listed, approximately 80% are singletons. The specimen was PBMCs. Every receptor here comes from a man under 40 in good health and CMV-seronegative.

The V call is TRBV6-6, the J call TRBJ2-1; TRBD1 might be the D (5 bases). V gave up 5 bases and J gave up 3 bases, with 8 bases separating them. Germline V gene sequence: CDR1 MNHNY, CDR2 SVGAGI (reference sequence). CDR3 length equals 13 residues. The CDR3 is CASSNRIYNEQFF. The DNA of the CDR3 is TGTGCCAGCAGTAACAGGATCTACAATGAGCAGTTCTTC.

The V gene is TRBV5-1, the J gene TRBJ1-2; 11 bases line up with TRBD1. Germline loops: CDR1 SGHRS, CDR2 YFSETQ. This CDR3 is built from 18 residues. J was trimmed by 1 base and V by 0 bases; bases with no gene match: 8. The CDR3: CASSLEWGQGGLNYGYTF. DNA for the CDR3: TGCGCCAGCAGCTTGGAATGGGGACAGGGGGGCCTTAACTATGGCTACACCTTC.

This sequence joins TRBV6-5 and TRBJ1-1; D is perhaps TRBD1 (6 bases). Germline CDR1 is MNHEY and CDR2 is SVGAGI. The CDR3 has 15 amino acids. V lost 0 bases and J 0 bases, leaving 8 bases between the germline ends. The DNA for the CDR3 is TGTGCCAGCAGTTACTCTGGGGACATGAACACTGAAGCTTTCTTT. Encoded protein: CASSYSGDMNTEAFF.

This chain links TRBV6-5 with TRBJ2-7, with TRBD1 as a possible D gene (6 bases). Germline CDR1 and CDR2: MNHEY and SVGAGI. This CDR3 is built from 14 residues. V was trimmed by 0 bases and J by 6 bases, leaving 12 bases between them. The CDR3 DNA reads TGTGCCAGCAGTTACTCCGAAACAGGGTCCGAGCAGTACTTC. This encodes CASSYSETGSEQYF.

The J gene is TRBJ2-2, the V gene TRBV28, with D perhaps TRBD2 (6 bases). Germline CDR1 MDHEN, CDR2 SYDVKM. V was pared by 2 bases and J by 6 bases, with 13 bases between. The CDR3 sequence is 15 residues long. DNA for the CDR3: TGTGCCAGCAGTTTAGGGGGGACCAAGGCCGGGGAGCTGTTTTTT. Translation: CASSLGGTKAGELFF.

The chain has TRBV6-6 and TRBJ2-7; the match to TRBD2 covers 7 bases. The CDR3 is 16 residues long. Germline assignment: CDR1 MNHNY and CDR2 SVGAGI (reference sequence). Trimming cost V 0 bases and J 0 bases; bases outside gene matches: 5. CDR3 region: CASSYSASGSSYEQYF. The DNA for the CDR3 is TGTGCCAGCAGTTACTCGGCTAGCGGCAGCTCCTACGAGCAGTACTTC.

The J gene is TRBJ1-2, the V gene TRBV5-1, with 7 bases aligning to TRBD1. The germline CDR1 and CDR2 sequences are SGHRS and YFSETQ. The length of the CDR3 is 15 residues. The J segment lost 0 bases and the V segment lost 3 bases, leaving 5 bases of the junction unmatched. The CDR3 nucleotides are TGCGCCAGCAGCTCGCCGGACAGGCCTAACTATGGCTACACCTTC. Translation: CASSSPDRPNYGYTF.

The chain has TRBV18 and TRBJ2-1; D not certain. The CDR3 extends over 12 amino acids. Germline lookup yields CDR1 KGHSH and CDR2 LQKENI. Trimming took off 2 bases at V and 7 bases at J, with 6 bases between the two ends. The CDR3 loop is CASSPTGNEQFF. Written as DNA, the CDR3 is TGTGCCAGCTCACCAACGGGTAATGAGCAGTTCTTC.

The rearrangement links TRBV7-6 to TRBJ2-7, with 10 bases fitting TRBD1. The DNA matches TRBJ2-1 better at its end, which makes the J call doubtful. CDR3 length: 14 amino acids. Germline values: CDR1 SGHVS, CDR2 FNYEAQ. The CDR3 sequence is CASSPWDRGTEQFF. For the CDR3, the DNA is TGTGCCAGCAGCCCCTGGGACAGGGGAACTGAGCAGTTCTTC.

This clone has just a few counts. The chain uses TRBV6-5 and TRBJ1-2; D is perhaps TRBD1 (5 bases). V was cut by 8 bases and J by 8 bases, with 18 bases left in between. This CDR3 region has 13 residues. Germline CDR1 is MNHEY and CDR2 is SVGAGI. The CDR3 coding sequence is TGTGCCAGCGGGGGGGGGACGCGGCAGGGCTACACCTTC. It specifies CASGGGTRQGYTF.

The chain couples TRBV6-6 to TRBJ2-7; 9 positions agree with TRBD1. The germline CDR1 and CDR2 sequences are MNHNY and SVGAGI (reference sequence). J lost 6 bases, V lost 6 bases, and 6 bases had no gene match. The CDR3 spans 13 residues. The CDR3 reads CASSSGTGIEQYF. The CDR3 nucleotides are TGTGCCAGCAGCTCCGGGACAGGGATCGAGCAGTACTTC.

This clone showed up just a few times. The chain uses TRBV27 and TRBJ2-1; 8 nucleotides agree with TRBD1. V was clipped by 6 bases and J by 9 bases; unmatched bases: 10. Germline CDR1 is MNHEY and CDR2 is SMNVEV (reference sequence). This CDR3 region has 14 residues. The CDR3 sequence: CASRTGDRRGEQFF. In DNA form, the CDR3 reads TGTGCCAGCAGGACGGGGGACAGGCGGGGTGAGCAGTTCTTC.

V gene TRBV29-1 combines with J gene TRBJ2-1, with D tentatively TRBD2 (6 bases). The V gene's germline CDR1 is SQVTM and CDR2 ANQGSEA. The CDR3 runs 15 residues. The V gene lost 0 bases and the J gene lost 3 bases, with 12 bases spanning the gap. In nucleotides, the CDR3 is TGCAGCGTTGAAGATAGGAGGGGTCACTACAATGAGCAGTTCTTC. Protein: CSVEDRRGHYNEQFF.

This chain uses TRBV28 with TRBJ2-6; 11 bases map to TRBD1. Germline CDR1 reads MDHEN; CDR2 reads SYDVKM. The CDR3 is 18 amino acids. Trimming at V came to 3 bases and at J to 3 bases, leaving 7 bases not matched to a gene. The CDR3 DNA follows: TGTGCCAGCAGTTTGGCCGGACAGGGGGCGTATGGGGCCAACGTCCTGACTTTC. It specifies CASSLAGQGAYGANVLTF.

This clone appeared a few times. The chain's CDR3 is CASSWTGSTGELFF. The CDR3 DNA follows: TGCGCCAGCAGCTGGACAGGGAGCACCGGGGAGCTGTTTTTT. V is TRBV5-1 and J is TRBJ2-2, with TRBD1 matching over 8 bases. V dropped 3 bases and J dropped 4; count of bases not matched to a gene: 2. This CDR3 has 14 amino acids. Germline values: CDR1 SGHRS, CDR2 YFSETQ.

The chain is built from TRBV29-1 and TRBJ1-2, with unresolved D. Germline-derived CDR1 and CDR2 are SQVTM and ANQGSEA. Trimming removed 3 bases at V and 2 bases at J, with 16 bases between. This CDR3 contains 15 residues. The CDR3, as DNA: TGCAGCGTTGATAGGAGGGAAAGAGGGAACTATGGCTACACCTTC. Amino acids: CSVDRRERGNYGYTF.

This clone has a handful of counts. The chain is built from TRBV6-5 and TRBJ1-2; possible D gene TRBD1, 6 bases. V was cut by 5 bases and J by 6 bases, with 13 bases left in between. The CDR3 is 13 amino acids. CDR1 and CDR2 from the germline V gene are MNHEY and SVGAGI. The CDR3 coding sequence is TGTGCCAGCAGTCCAGGGGACCGGAATGGCTACACCTTC. Amino acid sequence: CASSPGDRNGYTF.

The CDR3 nucleotides are TGTGCCAGCGGGGCGGCCAGTATAGGCACAGATACGCAGTATTTT. Translation gives CASGAASIGTDTQYF. The V gene is TRBV6-6, the J gene TRBJ2-3; a weak D match, TRBD1 (5 bases). Per the germline V gene, CDR1 is MNHNY and CDR2 is SVGAGI (reference sequence). The CDR3 consists of 15 residues. V shed 8 bases and J shed 1 base, with 16 bases lying between them.

This sequence joins TRBV7-8 and TRBJ2-3; 10 bases align to TRBD2. J lost 5 bases, V lost 5 bases, and 7 bases had no gene match. Per the germline V gene, CDR1 is SGHVS and CDR2 is FQNEAQ. This CDR3 has 15 residues. In DNA, the CDR3 is TGTGCCAGCAGCAGAGCGGGGGGGCCGGAAGATACGCAGTATTTT. Translating gives CASSRAGGPEDTQYF.

The chain uses TRBV28 and TRBJ2-1; 9 positions agree with TRBD1. The ends lost 4 bases at V and 8 bases at J; junction bases unmatched: 18. The CDR3 extends over 18 amino acids. Germline CDR1 is MDHEN and CDR2 is SYDVKM. CDR3 sequence (DNA): TGTGCCAGCAGTTGGGATTCCAACAGGGGGCGGTTTGGTTATGAGCAGTTCTTC. Its translation: CASSWDSNRGRFGYEQFF. The full variable domain, with the rest looked up from reference TRBV28 and TRBJ2-1, is DVKVTQSSRYLVKRTGEKVFLECVQDMDHENMFWYRQDPGLGLRLIYFSYDVKMKEKGDIPEGYSVSREKKERFSLILESASTNQTSMYLCASSWDSNRGRFGYEQFFGPGTRLTVL.

This chain uses TRBV4-1 with TRBJ2-5; TRBD1 aligns across 7 bases. Germline CDR1 MGHRA, CDR2 YSYEKL. This CDR3 has 15 residues. V shed 1 base and J 1 base; nucleotides not matched to a gene: 3. The CDR3 spells CASSQVRTGQETQYF. The DNA of the CDR3 is TGCGCCAGCAGCCAAGTTAGGACAGGCCAAGAGACCCAGTACTTC.

The chain has TRBV11-1 and TRBJ2-7; D possibly corresponds to TRBD1 (6 bases). CDR1 is SGHAT and CDR2 is FQDESV in the germline V gene (reference sequence). CDR3 size: 13 residues. With 2 bases removed from V and 6 bases from J, the gap between germline ends came to 11 bases. The CDR3 is CASSLMGASEQYF. The CDR3 DNA sequence: TGTGCCAGCAGCTTAATGGGGGCGAGCGAGCAGTACTTC.

The chain employs TRBV7-8 and TRBJ1-2; no firm D call. V was clipped by 5 bases and J by 1 base, with 8 bases between them. Germline CDR1 SGHVS, CDR2 FQNEAQ. The CDR3 sequence is 13 residues long. The CDR3 nucleotides are TGTGCCAGCAGCGCCAGAATTAACTATGGCTACACCTTC. This sequence encodes CASSARINYGYTF.

The chain uses TRBV21-1 and TRBJ2-1; the tabulated D call, TRBD1, remains unverified against the DNA. TRBV21-1 is noted as a pseudogene. This CDR3 has 15 amino acids. This CDR3 reads CASSSPRDSYNEQFF. In DNA form, the CDR3 reads TGTGCCAGCAGCAGTCCCAGGGATTCCTACAATGAGCAGTTCTTC.

This clone came up once. The chain carries TRBV5-4 and TRBJ2-5; D may be TRBD2 (6 bases). The J call may be mistaken, given a closer DNA end match to TRBJ2-7. Germline CDR1 and CDR2: SGHNT and YYREEE (reference sequence). The CDR3 has 15 amino acids. CDR3 protein: CASSPDGGSTYEQYF. The CDR3 nucleotides are TGTGCCAGCAGCCCGGACGGGGGTTCTACCTACGAGCAGTACTTC.

The CDR3 DNA reads TGTGCCAGCAGTTTCAAGGGGAATGAAAAACTGTTTTTT. The encoded protein is CASSFKGNEKLFF. The genes are TRBV6-5 and TRBJ1-4; D is perhaps TRBD1 (5 bases). The CDR3 contains 13 residues. Trimming removed 4 bases at V and 5 bases at J, with 8 bases between. Germline assignment: CDR1 MNHEY and CDR2 SVGAGI.

The chain carries TRBV28 and TRBJ1-5, with 7 bases identical to TRBD1. V was clipped by 7 bases and J by 6 bases; unmatched bases: 12. The V gene's germline CDR1 is MDHEN and CDR2 SYDVKM. The CDR3 consists of 15 residues. CDR3 region: CASIAAGGLAQPQHF. CDR3 coding DNA: TGTGCCAGCATTGCCGCAGGGGGTTTGGCTCAGCCCCAGCATTTT.